The text below deals with one T cell receptor (beta chain). The data derive from a study of blood T cell repertoires in COVID-19. Original handling: Reference gene primer amplification in the assay estimated nucleated cell counts. Using immunoSEQ multiplex PCR, the repertoire was profiled, and TCRdb retains in-frame clones only, with some absent. V and J calls and clone size are copied from that table; D and trimming were computed from the DNA. The sample lists fewer than 400,000 clones, 75% to 90% occurring once. Enrolled through a virtual design, the participants were between about 18 and 100 years of age and came from approximately 25 US areas. In Cohort 3, a recovered donor had either two negative PCRs, clearance, or symptom resolution. The source material was PBMCs or T cells enriched from blood (not recorded which). This sequence was found in a man under 40 who had recovered from COVID-19.

Here the CDR3 DNA reads TGTGCCAGCAGTACGTCAGGGTTTACAGATACGCAGTATTTT. It specifies CASSTSGFTDTQYF. The rearrangement links TRBV11-1 to TRBJ2-3, with a weak D call TRBD1 (5 bases). The V gene's germline CDR1 is SGHAT and CDR2 FQDESV (reference sequence). The V end was cut by 6 bases, the J end by 3 bases, with 13 bases between. The CDR3 totals 14 residues.